The next 27 T cell receptor beta chains were all read from a single sample in a study of blood T cell repertoires in COVID-19. Sequencing used immunoSEQ multiplex PCR; TCRdb keeps in-frame clones, though not all of them. The table shows 190,000 or so clones, with about 87% occurring only once. Sequenced input: peripheral blood. The receptors originated from a man between 60 and 75 years old who had recovered from COVID-19.

The gene calls are TRBV6-5 and TRBJ2-2; TRBD2 might be the D (6 bases). The CDR3 sequence is 11 residues long. Germline V lookup: CDR1 MNHEY, CDR2 SVGAGI. Trimming left V 7 bases short and J 13 bases short, with 13 bases between. This chain's CDR3 is CASKGRGGLFF. In DNA, the CDR3 is TGTGCCAGCAAGGGTCGGGGAGGGCTGTTTTTT.

The J gene is TRBJ2-5, the V gene TRBV3-1 (or the pseudogene TRBV3-2); TRBD2 matches at 10 bases. The germline gives CDR1 LGHDT, CDR2 YNNKEL (reference sequence). V was clipped by 6 bases and J by 5 bases; unmatched bases: 12. The CDR3 spans 16 residues. The CDR3 region has the DNA TGTGCCAGCAGGGGTGAAGCGGGAGGGCCTTTGGAGACCCAGTACTTC. This sequence encodes CASRGEAGGPLETQYF.

The chain uses TRBV30 and TRBJ2-7; 10 nucleotides agree with TRBD2. This CDR3 has 18 amino acids. Per germline, CDR1 GTSNPN and CDR2 SVGIG (reference sequence). Germline trimming cut 2 bases from V and 7 bases from J; bases unmatched to any gene: 20. The chain's CDR3 is CAWSPRGRLTTSGVEQYF. CDR3 nucleotides: TGTGCCTGGAGTCCCAGGGGGCGGTTGACTACTAGCGGGGTGGAGCAGTACTTC.

Comments on this clone: Other DNA sequences in this specimen translate into the identical CDR3. The chain employs TRBV7-9 and TRBJ1-5; D call uncertain. V shed 3 bases and J shed 1 base, with 4 bases lying between them. Per germline, CDR1 SEHNR and CDR2 FQNEAQ (reference sequence). The CDR3 spans 13 residues. The CDR3 protein is CASSFGSNQPQHF. CDR3 coding DNA: TGTGCCAGCAGCTTCGGGAGCAATCAGCCCCAGCATTTT.

This chain joins TRBV5-1 and TRBJ1-6, with 9 bases lining up with TRBD1. V trimming: 3 bases; J trimming: 10 bases; junction bases outside the gene matches: 8. The CDR3 runs to 15 residues. Germline assignment: CDR1 SGHRS and CDR2 YFSETQ. DNA for the CDR3: TGCGCCAGCAGCTCGCCGGGACAGGGAGGGTCACCCCTCCACTTT. Its protein is CASSSPGQGGSPLHF.

As concerns this clone: Within the sample, other DNA sequences also encode this same CDR3. V is TRBV14 and J is TRBJ2-1; weak D call: TRBD1 (5 bases). Trimming left V 1 base short and J 6 bases short, with 7 bases between. Looked up from germline, CDR1 is SGHDN and CDR2 is FVKESK. The CDR3 covers 13 residues. The DNA of the CDR3 is TGTGCCAGCAGCCAAGTTAGGGGCAATGAGCAGTTCTTC. Translated, it gives CASSQVRGNEQFF.

The chain employs TRBV5-1 and TRBJ2-6; maybe TRBD1 (6 bases). Trimming stripped 7 bases from V and 2 bases from J, with 13 bases between. Germline CDR1 SGHRS, CDR2 YFSETQ. CDR3 length equals 15 residues. The CDR3 DNA follows: TGCGCCAGCGGCACGACAGGAACTGGGGCCAACGTCCTGACTTTC. This gives the protein CASGTTGTGANVLTF.

CDR3 region: CASSRDRSSYEQYF. In nucleotides, the CDR3 is TGTGCCAGCAGTCGGGACAGAAGCTCCTACGAGCAGTACTTC. The gene calls are TRBV6-5 and TRBJ2-7, with 7 bases matching TRBD1. The CDR3 contains 14 residues. The germline CDR1 and CDR2 sequences are MNHEY and SVGAGI. The ends lost 5 bases at V and 0 bases at J; junction bases unmatched: 4.

This chain joins TRBV6-6 and TRBJ1-6; 8 bases fit TRBD1. Germline assignment: CDR1 MNHNY and CDR2 SVGAGI (reference sequence). V lost 8 bases and J lost 9; bases outside the gene matches: 6. This CDR3 is 13 amino acids long. CDR3 sequence reads: CASSSTGVSPLHF. The CDR3 DNA reads as TGTGCCAGCTCCTCGACAGGGGTTTCACCCCTCCACTTT.

This rearrangement joins TRBV6-5 to TRBJ2-1, with TRBD1 matching over 7 bases. Trimming at V came to 5 bases and at J to 0 bases, leaving 4 bases not matched to a gene. CDR3 length equals 15 residues. Germline V CDR1 and CDR2: MNHEY, SVGAGI. Written as DNA, the CDR3 is TGTGCCAGCAGTAAGACAGGGAGCTCCTACAATGAGCAGTTCTTC. It codes for CASSKTGSSYNEQFF.

This clone was picked up a small number of times. The V gene is TRBV5-6, the J gene TRBJ2-5, with TRBD2 matching 12 bases. The CDR3 consists of 17 residues. The V segment lost 0 bases and the J segment 4 bases; nucleotides outside the gene matches: 7. Germline CDR1 and CDR2: SGHDT and YYEEEE. This CDR3 is CASSLGLAGALGETQYF. CDR3 sequence (DNA): TGTGCCAGCAGCTTGGGACTAGCGGGAGCTTTGGGAGAGACCCAGTACTTC.

The V and J genes are TRBV28 and TRBJ2-5; D gene unclear. CDR3 length: 15 amino acids. Germline V CDR1 and CDR2: MDHEN, SYDVKM. Trimming took off 6 bases at V and 4 bases at J, with 18 bases between the two ends. CDR3 in amino acids: CASSSAVTTGETQYF. The CDR3 DNA reads as TGTGCCAGCAGCAGTGCAGTGACGACGGGAGAGACCCAGTACTTC. The variable domain in full, completed from reference TRBV28 and TRBJ2-5, reads DVKVTQSSRYLVKRTGEKVFLECVQDMDHENMFWYRQDPGLGLRLIYFSYDVKMKEKGDIPEGYSVSREKKERFSLILESASTNQTSMYLCASSSAVTTGETQYFGPGTRLLVL.

V and J are TRBV18 and TRBJ2-7, with D perhaps matching TRBD2 (7 bases). Germline V gene sequence: CDR1 KGHSH, CDR2 LQKENI. Between the trimmed V and J ends, which lost 6 bases and 0 bases, there was a span of 18 bases. The CDR3 spans 16 residues. DNA for the CDR3: TGTGCCAGCTCTCCCCTAGGGGGGGTGAGCTCCTACGAGCAGTACTTC. The encoded protein is CASSPLGGVSSYEQYF.

The J gene is TRBJ1-5, the V gene TRBV6-6; 10 nucleotides align to TRBD1. The CDR3 covers 14 residues. In germline, CDR1 is MNHNY, CDR2 SVGAGI (reference sequence). The trim removed 8 bases at V and 4 bases at J, leaving 5 bases unmatched. Here the CDR3 reads CASGDRGGNQPQHF. In nucleotides, the CDR3 is TGTGCCAGCGGGGACAGGGGAGGGAATCAGCCCCAGCATTTT.

The V gene is TRBV9, the J gene TRBJ1-3; 12 bases line up with TRBD1. The germline gives CDR1 SGDLS, CDR2 YYNGEE. J was trimmed by 0 bases and V by 2 bases; bases with no gene match: 0. The CDR3 covers 16 residues. CDR3 region: CASSVGQGASGNTIYF. CDR3 DNA sequence: TGTGCCAGCAGCGTGGGACAGGGGGCCTCTGGAAACACCATATATTTT.

Here the CDR3 DNA reads TGTGCCAGCTCACCGCAGACAGGGCCCGCAACTAATGAAAAACTGTTTTTT. This sequence encodes CASSPQTGPATNEKLFF. The J gene is TRBJ1-4, the V gene TRBV18; 7 nucleotides match TRBD1. The CDR3 runs to 17 residues. Germline values: CDR1 KGHSH, CDR2 LQKENI. The junction had 7 bases not matched to a gene; V was cut back by 3 bases and J by 0 bases.

This chain links TRBV6-5 with TRBJ2-5; possibly TRBD1 for D (6 bases). The CDR3 extends over 14 amino acids. The V and J ends lost 5 bases and 2 bases respectively, with 12 bases between them. CDR1 MNHEY and CDR2 SVGAGI come from the germline V gene. This chain's CDR3 is CASSRGITQETQYF. CDR3 DNA: TGTGCCAGCAGTAGGGGGATCACTCAAGAGACCCAGTACTTC.

CDR3 nucleotides: TGTGCCAGTGCCTACCAACAGGGGACCAACTACGAGCAGTACTTC. This codes for CASAYQQGTNYEQYF. V gene TRBV19 combines with J gene TRBJ2-7, with TRBD1 identical over 7 bases. CDR1 is LNHDA and CDR2 is SQIVND in the germline V gene (reference sequence). Trimming took 8 bases from V and 3 from J; bases not matched to a gene: 13. The CDR3 is made up of 15 amino acids. Using reference TRBV19 and TRBJ2-7 for the parts outside the CDR3, the full variable domain is DGGITQSPKYLFRKEGQNVTLSCEQNLNHDAMYWYRQDPGQGLRLIYYSQIVNDFQKGDIAEGYSVSREKKESFPLTVTSAQKNPTAFYLCASAYQQGTNYEQYFGPGTRLTVT.

The J gene is TRBJ1-2, the V gene TRBV24-1; a possible D gene is TRBD1 (6 bases). CDR3 length: 16 residues. Germline CDR1 and CDR2: KGHDR and SFDVKD. V lost 1 base and J lost 8, with 19 bases in between. CDR3 in amino acids: CATSDLGGSTLEGYTF. The CDR3 bases are TGTGCCACCAGTGATTTAGGGGGAAGTACCTTGGAGGGCTACACCTTC.

Of note for this clone: The same CDR3 arises from other DNA sequences in this sample as well. The rearrangement uses TRBV28 and TRBJ1-5; D call uncertain. This CDR3 spans 13 amino acids. In germline, CDR1 is MDHEN, CDR2 SYDVKM. V was pared by 10 bases and J by 4 bases, with 14 bases between. The CDR3 bases are TGTGCCATCCAGTGGGCCCCAAATCAGCCCCAGCATTTT. It specifies CAIQWAPNQPQHF.

The chain is built from TRBV24-1 and TRBJ2-5; 10 bases fit TRBD1. J lost 3 bases, V lost 9 bases, and 6 bases had no gene match. Germline V CDR1 and CDR2: KGHDR, SFDVKD. This CDR3 region has 14 residues. CDR3 region: CATRGTGVEETQYF. CDR3 coding DNA: TGTGCCACCCGCGGGACAGGGGTTGAAGAGACCCAGTACTTC.

The rearrangement uses TRBV5-4 and TRBJ2-1, with 10 bases aligning to TRBD1. V dropped 4 bases and J dropped 6; count of bases not matched to a gene: 7. In germline, CDR1 is SGHNT, CDR2 YYREEE (reference sequence). The CDR3 is made up of 15 amino acids. The CDR3 coding sequence is TGTGCCAGCAGCCCGGGACAGGGGAGGGTCAATGAGCAGTTCTTC. This codes for CASSPGQGRVNEQFF.

The V call is TRBV2, the J call TRBJ1-1, with 10 bases aligning to TRBD1. V lost 10 bases and J lost 3; bases outside the gene matches: 11. This CDR3 is 15 amino acids long. The germline gives CDR1 SNHLY, CDR2 FYNNEI. The CDR3 DNA sequence: TGTGCCATTGTACCATCCGGGACAGGGGACACTGAAGCTTTCTTT. Translated: CAIVPSGTGDTEAFF.

The gene calls are TRBV7-9 and TRBJ2-1, with 10 nucleotides matching TRBD2. CDR3 size: 19 residues. Germline trimming cut 1 base from V and 1 base from J; bases unmatched to any gene: 10. CDR1 is SEHNR, CDR2 FQNEAQ, per germline (reference sequence). Here the CDR3 reads CASSLDPGASGRSYNEQFF. The CDR3 nucleotides are TGTGCCAGCAGCTTAGACCCCGGGGCTAGCGGGAGATCCTACAATGAGCAGTTCTTC.

The rearrangement joins TRBV6-4 to TRBJ2-1; the match to TRBD1 covers 8 bases. Germline CDR1 MRHNA, CDR2 SNTAGT. Trimming at V came to 3 bases and at J to 7 bases, leaving 8 bases not matched to a gene. The CDR3 runs 15 residues. This CDR3 is CASSERTGNRNEQFF. As DNA, the CDR3 is TGTGCCAGCAGTGAAAGGACAGGGAACAGGAATGAGCAGTTCTTC.

The chain has TRBV30 and TRBJ1-2; weak D call: TRBD1 (6 bases). The CDR3 covers 15 residues. The V end lost 0 bases, the J end lost 0 bases, and 11 bases lay between the germline ends. Germline values: CDR1 GTSNPN, CDR2 SVGIG (reference sequence). The CDR3 DNA sequence: TGTGCCTGGAGTGTTAGCCGGACAGCTAACTATGGCTACACCTTC. Translating gives CAWSVSRTANYGYTF.

The chain is built from TRBV2 and TRBJ2-5; D remains ambiguous. Germline values: CDR1 SNHLY, CDR2 FYNNEI. This CDR3 spans 16 amino acids. The ends were cut back, 1 base at V and 1 base at J, with 13 bases in the middle. This CDR3 reads CASSEGAETGQETQYF. The CDR3 nucleotides read TGTGCCAGCAGTGAAGGGGCCGAGACCGGCCAAGAGACCCAGTACTTC.